These 21 T cell receptor beta chains came from one sample sequenced in a study of technical replicates of blood from a few donors. Sequencing was performed with immunoSEQ multiplex PCR; in TCRdb, only in-frame clones are kept and a portion is missing. Of about 69,000 clones listed, about 90% were seen once; the top ten hold approximately 4.6%. The sample comprised PBMCs. The receptors were sampled from a human donor in good health. Some clones in this sample may be carry-over from other donors' samples.

The chain employs TRBV7-2 and TRBJ2-2, with 8 bases identical to TRBD2. The CDR3 has 15 amino acids. V lost 5 bases and J lost 6; bases outside the gene matches: 8. Germline values: CDR1 SGHTA, CDR2 FQGNSA. DNA for the CDR3: TGTGCCAGCAGCCGCGGGGGGCGATACGCCGGGGAGCTGTTTTTT. This gives the protein CASSRGGRYAGELFF.

The gene calls are TRBV5-1 and TRBJ1-5, with D tentatively TRBD1 (5 bases). V dropped 3 bases and J dropped 1 base, with 11 bases sitting between them. Germline loops: CDR1 SGHRS, CDR2 YFSETQ. The CDR3 sequence is 15 residues long. As DNA, the CDR3 is TGCGCCAGCAGCTCGGGGGGAACGAGCAATCAGCCCCAGCATTTT. This gives the protein CASSSGGTSNQPQHF.

This clone was observed once. This chain connects TRBV7-9 to TRBJ1-2, with 7 nucleotides matching TRBD1. The CDR3 runs to 13 residues. Germline-derived CDR1 and CDR2 are SEHNR and FQNEAQ (reference sequence). J was trimmed by 7 bases and V by 5 bases; bases with no gene match: 7. The CDR3 loop is CASSNGQAGGYTF. In DNA form, the CDR3 reads TGTGCCAGCAGCAACGGACAGGCAGGTGGCTACACCTTC.

V and J are TRBV5-6 and TRBJ2-3; perhaps TRBD2 as D (7 bases). Trimming removed 4 bases from V and 4 bases from J, with 19 bases in between. Germline-derived CDR1 and CDR2 are SGHDT and YYEEEE. This CDR3 is built from 16 residues. This CDR3 is CASSPGGGGPPDTQYF. CDR3 DNA sequence: TGTGCCAGCAGCCCCGGAGGGGGGGGGCCGCCAGATACGCAGTATTTT.

This clone was detected once. V usage is TRBV11-2 and J usage is TRBJ2-2; tentatively, D is TRBD2 (7 bases). CDR1 and CDR2 (germline): SGHAT, FQNNGV. Trimming took off 4 bases at V and 6 bases at J, with 18 bases between the two ends. The length of the CDR3 is 16 residues. In DNA form, the CDR3 reads TGTGCCAGCAGCTCCCTTGGGGGGGGCCTCCCCGGGGAGCTGTTTTTT. Its protein product is CASSSLGGGLPGELFF.

The chain has TRBV7-9 and TRBJ1-1; unclear D gene. With 5 bases removed from V and 4 bases from J, the gap between germline ends came to 8 bases. The length of the CDR3 is 12 residues. Germline V lookup: CDR1 SEHNR, CDR2 FQNEAQ (reference sequence). The CDR3, as DNA: TGTGCCAGCAGCCCCCGGGGCACTGAAGCTTTCTTT. It encodes CASSPRGTEAFF. Supplemented by reference TRBV7-9 and TRBJ1-1, the full variable domain reads DTGVSQNPRHKITKRGQNVTFRCDPISEHNRLYWYRQTLGQGPEFLTYFQNEAQLEKSRLLSDRFSAERPKGSFSTLEIQRTEQGDSAMYLCASSPRGTEAFFGQGTRLTVV.

This clone was detected only once. The chain uses TRBV6-6 and TRBJ1-5, with TRBD1 matching over 7 bases. This CDR3 has 16 residues. V trimming: 10 bases; J trimming: 0 bases; junction bases outside the gene matches: 12. Germline-derived CDR1 and CDR2 are MNHNY and SVGAGI (reference sequence). The chain's CDR3 is CATSDRAFYSNQPQHF. The CDR3 nucleotides read TGTGCCACCTCTGACAGGGCGTTCTATAGCAATCAGCCCCAGCATTTT.

V is TRBV2 and J is TRBJ2-4; 7 nucleotides align to TRBD1. V was clipped by 8 bases and J by 2 bases; unmatched bases: 9. Germline V lookup: CDR1 SNHLY, CDR2 FYNNEI. The CDR3 has 15 amino acids. Here the CDR3 reads CASGETGFTKNIQYF. CDR3 nucleotide sequence: TGTGCCAGCGGCGAGACAGGGTTCACCAAAAACATTCAGTACTTC. The whole variable domain, filled in from reference TRBV2 and TRBJ2-4, reads EPEVTQTPSHQVTQMGQEVILRCVPISNHLYFYWYRQILGQKVEFLVSFYNNEISEKSEIFDDQFSVERPDGSNFTLKIRSTKLEDSAMYFCASGETGFTKNIQYFGAGTRLSVL.

The chain links TRBV18 to TRBJ1-3; maybe TRBD1 (5 bases). The germline CDR1 and CDR2 sequences are KGHSH and LQKENI. This CDR3 region has 15 residues. V gave up 6 bases and J gave up 0 bases, with 12 bases separating them. Written as DNA, the CDR3 is TGTGCCAGCTCCCTCGGACAAGACTCTGGAAACACCATATATTTT. Protein sequence: CASSLGQDSGNTIYF.

This sequence joins TRBV2 and TRBJ2-5; D is possibly TRBD1 (6 bases). CDR3 length: 15 amino acids. Germline assignment: CDR1 SNHLY and CDR2 FYNNEI. The V and J ends lost 7 bases and 0 bases respectively, with 15 bases between them. CDR3 loop: CASNQQGDNQETQYF. The CDR3 bases are TGTGCCAGCAATCAACAGGGCGATAACCAAGAGACCCAGTACTTC.

This sequence joins TRBV9 and TRBJ2-5; TRBD2 is a possible D gene (6 bases). This CDR3 is 15 amino acids long. V was trimmed by 4 bases and J by 2 bases, leaving 15 bases between them. The germline gives CDR1 SGDLS, CDR2 YYNGEE. The CDR3 DNA reads as TGTGCCAGCAGCCAGATGGACGGGAGACAAGAGACCCAGTACTTC. This translates into CASSQMDGRQETQYF.

The rearrangement links TRBV10-3 to TRBJ2-7; D is possibly TRBD1 (6 bases). The CDR3 spans 15 residues. Germline V gene data show CDR1 as ENHRY and CDR2 as SYGVKD. The V and J ends lost 3 bases and 4 bases respectively, with 16 bases between them. CDR3 sequence reads: CAISDPGAALYEQYF. DNA of the CDR3: TGTGCCATCAGTGACCCAGGGGCCGCCCTTTACGAGCAGTACTTC.

This chain joins TRBV6-5 and TRBJ2-5, with TRBD2 matching over 8 bases. This CDR3 is 15 amino acids long. The germline CDR1 and CDR2 sequences are MNHEY and SVGAGI. Trimming took 0 bases from V and 4 from J; bases not matched to a gene: 4. The DNA for the CDR3 is TGTGCCAGCAGTTACTCCGGGGGGGCCTCAGAGACCCAGTACTTC. Its protein product is CASSYSGGASETQYF.

The chain couples TRBV6-1 to TRBJ1-1, with D possibly matching TRBD1 (6 bases). Per germline, CDR1 MNHNS and CDR2 SASEGT. CDR3 size: 13 residues. CDR3 residues: CGARQGMNTEAFF. In DNA, the CDR3 is TGTGGCGCCCGTCAGGGGATGAACACTGAAGCTTTCTTT.

The V and J genes are TRBV5-1 and TRBJ1-6, with D unresolved. The V gene lost 0 bases and the J gene lost 0 bases, with 7 bases spanning the gap. Germline V gene sequence: CDR1 SGHRS, CDR2 YFSETQ. The CDR3 totals 16 residues. CDR3 residues: CASSLDLSSYNSPLHF. In nucleotides, the CDR3 is TGCGCCAGCAGCTTGGATTTGAGCTCCTATAATTCACCCCTCCACTTT.

V usage is TRBV6-1 and J usage is TRBJ2-7; TRBD1 matches at 8 bases. The V gene end was trimmed by 5 bases and the J gene end by 7 bases; junction bases not matched to a gene: 1. This CDR3 has 11 residues. Germline lookup yields CDR1 MNHNS and CDR2 SASEGT. The CDR3 protein is CASSWDREQYF. In nucleotides, the CDR3 is TGTGCCAGCAGTTGGGACAGGGAGCAGTACTTC.

The J gene is TRBJ1-1, the V gene TRBV9; possible D gene TRBD1, 5 bases. This CDR3 is 14 amino acids long. Between the trimmed V and J ends, which lost 4 bases and 1 base, there was a span of 11 bases. CDR1 and CDR2 from the germline V gene are SGDLS and YYNGEE. The CDR3 reads CASSPPGGNTEAFF. The CDR3 bases are TGTGCCAGCAGCCCCCCGGGGGGGAACACTGAAGCTTTCTTT.

This clone came up once. J is TRBJ2-7 and V is TRBV7-6; TRBD2 aligns across 8 bases. Germline trimming cut 4 bases from V and 1 base from J; bases unmatched to any gene: 6. The germline V gene encodes CDR1 SGHVS and CDR2 FNYEAQ. The CDR3 runs 15 residues. For the CDR3, the DNA is TGTGCCAGCAGCTATTCCAGCGGGAGTTCCTACGAGCAGTACTTC. Translated: CASSYSSGSSYEQYF.

The chain joins TRBV18 to TRBJ1-6; D unclear. Trimming shortened V by 3 bases and J by 9 bases, and 12 bases separated the two germline ends. Germline V gene lookup returns CDR1 KGHSH and CDR2 LQKENI. The CDR3 loop spans 14 amino acids. CDR3 sequence reads: CASSPPEGSSPLHF. The CDR3 region has the DNA TGTGCCAGCTCACCCCCTGAGGGTAGTTCACCCCTCCACTTT.

The V call is TRBV25-1, the J call TRBJ2-7, with TRBD1 as a possible D gene (5 bases). V lost 7 bases and J lost 7, with 14 bases in between. The germline V gene has CDR1 MGHDK and CDR2 SYGVNS. The CDR3 extends over 12 amino acids. Here the CDR3 reads CASKGLLEEQYF. In nucleotides, the CDR3 is TGTGCCAGCAAGGGGCTCCTTGAAGAGCAGTACTTC.

The V call is TRBV9, the J call TRBJ2-1, with TRBD1 identical over 10 bases. Per the germline V gene, CDR1 is SGDLS and CDR2 is YYNGEE. V lost 3 bases and J lost 3; bases outside the gene matches: 3. There are 15 residues in the CDR3. In DNA form, the CDR3 reads TGTGCCAGCAGCGATGACAGGGGGCGCTACAATGAGCAGTTCTTC. Translated: CASSDDRGRYNEQFF. The full variable domain, rest sourced from reference TRBV9 and TRBJ2-1, is DSGVTQTPKHLITATGQRVTLRCSPRSGDLSVYWYQQSLDQGLQFLIQYYNGEERAKGNILERFSAQQFPDLHSELNLSSLELGDSALYFCASSDDRGRYNEQFFGPGTRLTVL.